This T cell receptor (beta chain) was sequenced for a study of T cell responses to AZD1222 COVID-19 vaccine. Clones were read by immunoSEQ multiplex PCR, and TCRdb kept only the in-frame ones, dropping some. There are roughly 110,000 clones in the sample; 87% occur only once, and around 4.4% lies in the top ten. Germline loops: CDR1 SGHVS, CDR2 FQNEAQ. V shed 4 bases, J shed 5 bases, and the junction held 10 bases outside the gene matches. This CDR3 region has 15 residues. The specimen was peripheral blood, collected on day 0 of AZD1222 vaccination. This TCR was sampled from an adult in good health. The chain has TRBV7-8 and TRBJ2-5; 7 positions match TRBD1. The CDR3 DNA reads TGTGCCAGCAGCTCACAGACAGGGACGGGGGAGACCCAGTACTTC. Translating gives CASSSQTGTGETQYF. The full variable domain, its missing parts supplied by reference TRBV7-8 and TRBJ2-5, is GAGVSQSPRYKVAKRGQDVALRCDPISGHVSLFWYQQALGQGPEFLTYFQNEAQLDKSGLPSDRFFAERPEGSVSTLKIQRTQQEDSAVYLCASSSQTGTGETQYFGPGTRLLVL.